This T cell receptor beta chain emerged from a study of T cells in Graves' hyperthyroidism and ophthalmopathy. Whole-study findings and limits: A model built on 13 V-J features separated ophthalmopathy from stable hyperthyroidism. In validation, the model predicted ophthalmopathy. These predictions came a median about 6 months before onset.

Clinical symptoms, serum thyroxine, TRAb, thyroid ultrasound and orbital computed tomography established diagnosis. This clonotype was observed at least ten times. The antigen is undetermined. The CDR3 spans 17 residues. Trimming at V came to 3 bases and at J to 1 base, leaving 7 bases not matched to a gene. Looked up from germline, CDR1 is MNHEY and CDR2 is SMNVEV (reference sequence). RNA transcripts served as the template for amplifying TCR beta CDR3 regions. With the HTBI primer set, the TCR CDR3 went through a first round of RT-PCR. TCRdb reprocessed the multiplex PCR reads via MiXCR and lists one record per CDR3 protein. The sample consists of under 300,000 distinct CDR3 sequences, approximately 13% of them appearing once.

This rearrangement joins TRBV27 to TRBJ2-3; 10 bases are a match to TRBD2. The TCR comes from a woman aged 40 to 55 with Graves' hyperthyroidism. Sequencing was carried out using blood. The CDR3 here is CASSLVGGTSGTDTQYF. The CDR3, as DNA: TGTGCCAGCAGTTTGGTAGGCGGGACTAGCGGCACAGATACGCAGTATTTT.